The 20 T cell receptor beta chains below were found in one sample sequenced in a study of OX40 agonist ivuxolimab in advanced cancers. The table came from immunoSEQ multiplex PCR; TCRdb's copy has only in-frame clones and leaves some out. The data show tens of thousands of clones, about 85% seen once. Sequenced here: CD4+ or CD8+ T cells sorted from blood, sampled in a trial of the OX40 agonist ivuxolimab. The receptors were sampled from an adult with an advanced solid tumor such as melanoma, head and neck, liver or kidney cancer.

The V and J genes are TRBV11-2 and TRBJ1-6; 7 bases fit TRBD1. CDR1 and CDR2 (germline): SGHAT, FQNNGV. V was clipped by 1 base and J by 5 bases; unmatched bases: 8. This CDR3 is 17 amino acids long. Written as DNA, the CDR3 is TGTGCCAGCAGCTTAGGCAGGAGGGACAGCAATAATTCACCCCTCCACTTT. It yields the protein CASSLGRRDSNNSPLHF.

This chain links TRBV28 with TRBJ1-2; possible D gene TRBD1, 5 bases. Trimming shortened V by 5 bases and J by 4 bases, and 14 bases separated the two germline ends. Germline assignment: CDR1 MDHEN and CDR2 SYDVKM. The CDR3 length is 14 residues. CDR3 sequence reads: CASSLAGATYGYTF. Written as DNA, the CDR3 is TGTGCCAGCAGTCTAGCCGGGGCAACCTATGGCTACACCTTC.

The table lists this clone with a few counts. CDR3 in DNA: TGTGCCAGCAGTTACTCCCCATTCAGGAGCTCCTACGAGCAGTACTTC. It encodes CASSYSPFRSSYEQYF. V is TRBV6-6 and J is TRBJ2-7; D unresolved. The V end lost 0 bases, the J end lost 0 bases, and 12 bases lay between the germline ends. Germline CDR1 MNHNY, CDR2 SVGAGI (reference sequence). This CDR3 contains 16 residues.

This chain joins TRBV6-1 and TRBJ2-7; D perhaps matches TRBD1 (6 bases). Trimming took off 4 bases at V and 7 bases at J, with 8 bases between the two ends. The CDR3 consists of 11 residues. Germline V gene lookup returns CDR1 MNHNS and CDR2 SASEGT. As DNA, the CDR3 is TGTGCCAGCAGTGCCGACAGGGAGCAGTACTTC. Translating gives CASSADREQYF.

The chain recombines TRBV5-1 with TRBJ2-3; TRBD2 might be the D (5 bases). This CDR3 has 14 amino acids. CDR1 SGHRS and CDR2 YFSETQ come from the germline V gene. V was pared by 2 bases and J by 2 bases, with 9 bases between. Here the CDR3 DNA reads TGCGCCAGCAGCTTTGGACTCCCCACAGATACGCAGTATTTT. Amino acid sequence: CASSFGLPTDTQYF.

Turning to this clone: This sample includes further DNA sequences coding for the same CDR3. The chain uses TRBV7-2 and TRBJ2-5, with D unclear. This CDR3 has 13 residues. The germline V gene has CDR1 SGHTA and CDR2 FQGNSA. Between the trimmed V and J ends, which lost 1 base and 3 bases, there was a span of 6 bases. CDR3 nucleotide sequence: TGTGCCAGCAGCTTAGACAGAGAAGAGACCCAGTACTTC. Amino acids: CASSLDREETQYF.

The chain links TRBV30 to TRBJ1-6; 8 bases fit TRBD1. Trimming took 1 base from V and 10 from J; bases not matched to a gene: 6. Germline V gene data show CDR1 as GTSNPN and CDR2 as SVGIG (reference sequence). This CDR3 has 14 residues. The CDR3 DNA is TGTGCCTGGAGTGAGGGGACAGGAAAATCACCCCTCCACTTT. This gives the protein CAWSEGTGKSPLHF.

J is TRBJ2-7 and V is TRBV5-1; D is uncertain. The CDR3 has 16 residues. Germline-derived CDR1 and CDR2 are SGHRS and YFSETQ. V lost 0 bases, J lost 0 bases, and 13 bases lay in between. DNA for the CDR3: TGCGCCAGCAGCTTGGCGCCAGGAGAGAACTCCTACGAGCAGTACTTC. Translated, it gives CASSLAPGENSYEQYF. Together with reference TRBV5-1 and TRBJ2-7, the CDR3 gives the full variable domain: KAGVTQTPRYLIKTRGQQVTLSCSPISGHRSVSWYQQTPGQGLQFLFEYFSETQRNKGNFPGRFSGRQFSNSRSEMNVSTLELGDSALYLCASSLAPGENSYEQYFGPGTRLTVT.

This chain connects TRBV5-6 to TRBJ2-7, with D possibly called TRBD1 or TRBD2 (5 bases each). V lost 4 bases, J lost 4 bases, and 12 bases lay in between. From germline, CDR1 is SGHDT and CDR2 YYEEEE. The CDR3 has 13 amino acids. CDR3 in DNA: TGTGCCAGCAGCGAGGGACCAGCTTACGAGCAGTACTTC. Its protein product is CASSEGPAYEQYF.

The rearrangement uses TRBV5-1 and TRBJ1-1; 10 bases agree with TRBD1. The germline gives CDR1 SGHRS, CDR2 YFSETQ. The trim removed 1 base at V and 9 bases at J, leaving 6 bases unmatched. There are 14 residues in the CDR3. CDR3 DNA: TGCGCCAGCAGCTTGTGGACAGGGGGGCCTCAAGCTTTCTTT. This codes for CASSLWTGGPQAFF. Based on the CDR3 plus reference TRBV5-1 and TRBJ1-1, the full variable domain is KAGVTQTPRYLIKTRGQQVTLSCSPISGHRSVSWYQQTPGQGLQFLFEYFSETQRNKGNFPGRFSGRQFSNSRSEMNVSTLELGDSALYLCASSLWTGGPQAFFGQGTRLTVV.

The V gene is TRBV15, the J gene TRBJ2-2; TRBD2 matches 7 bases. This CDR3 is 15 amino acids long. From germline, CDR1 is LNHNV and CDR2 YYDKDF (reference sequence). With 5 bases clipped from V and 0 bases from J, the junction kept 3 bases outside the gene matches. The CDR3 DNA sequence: TGTGCCACCAGCGGGGCGGGAGCGAACACCGGGGAGCTGTTTTTT. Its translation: CATSGAGANTGELFF.

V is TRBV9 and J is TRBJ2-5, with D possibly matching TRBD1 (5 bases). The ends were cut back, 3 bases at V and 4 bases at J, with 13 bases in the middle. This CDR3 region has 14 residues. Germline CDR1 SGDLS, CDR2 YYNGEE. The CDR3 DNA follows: TGTGCCAGCAGCGGGATGGGGCGAGGAGAGACCCAGTACTTC. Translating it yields CASSGMGRGETQYF.

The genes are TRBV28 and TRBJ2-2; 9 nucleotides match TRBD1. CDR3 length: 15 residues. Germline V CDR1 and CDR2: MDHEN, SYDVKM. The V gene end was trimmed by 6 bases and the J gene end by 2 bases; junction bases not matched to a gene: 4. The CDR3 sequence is CASRGDRDNTGELFF. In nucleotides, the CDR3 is TGTGCCAGCAGGGGGGACAGGGATAACACCGGGGAGCTGTTTTTT.

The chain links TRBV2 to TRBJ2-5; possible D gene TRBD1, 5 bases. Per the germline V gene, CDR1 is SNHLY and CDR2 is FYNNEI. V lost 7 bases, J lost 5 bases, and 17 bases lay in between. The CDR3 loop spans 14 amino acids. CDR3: CASTLRRGGETQYF. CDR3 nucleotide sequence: TGTGCCAGCACTCTCCGAAGGGGTGGCGAGACCCAGTACTTC.

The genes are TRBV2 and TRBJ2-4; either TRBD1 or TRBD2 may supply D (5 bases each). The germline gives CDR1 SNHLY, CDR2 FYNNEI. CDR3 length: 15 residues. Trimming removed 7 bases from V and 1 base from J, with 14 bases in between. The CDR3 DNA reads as TGTGCCAGCACCTTTTCCTGGGGGGCCAAAAACATTCAGTACTTC. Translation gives CASTFSWGAKNIQYF.

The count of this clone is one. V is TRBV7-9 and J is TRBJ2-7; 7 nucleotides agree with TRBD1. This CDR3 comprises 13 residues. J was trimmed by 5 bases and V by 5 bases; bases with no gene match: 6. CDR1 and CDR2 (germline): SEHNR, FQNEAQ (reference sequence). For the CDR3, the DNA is TGTGCCAGCAGCCAGGGGGACGCCGACGAGCAGTACTTC. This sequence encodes CASSQGDADEQYF.

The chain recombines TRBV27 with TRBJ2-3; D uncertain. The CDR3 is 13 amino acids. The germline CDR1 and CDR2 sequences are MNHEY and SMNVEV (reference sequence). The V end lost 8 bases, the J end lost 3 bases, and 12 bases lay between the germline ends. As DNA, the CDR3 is TGTGCCAGCGCCCCTCTCCATACAGATACGCAGTATTTT. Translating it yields CASAPLHTDTQYF.

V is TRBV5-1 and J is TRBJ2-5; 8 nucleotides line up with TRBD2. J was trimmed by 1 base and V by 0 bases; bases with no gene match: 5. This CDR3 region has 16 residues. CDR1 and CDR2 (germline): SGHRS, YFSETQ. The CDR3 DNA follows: TGCGCCAGCAGCTTGGCTCCAGCGGGAGTCCAAGAGACCCAGTACTTC. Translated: CASSLAPAGVQETQYF.

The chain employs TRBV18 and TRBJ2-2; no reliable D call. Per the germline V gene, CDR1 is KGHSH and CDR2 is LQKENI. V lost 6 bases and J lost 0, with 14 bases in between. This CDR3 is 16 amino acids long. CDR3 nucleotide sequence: TGTGCCAGCTCTTTGCTCCAATACTCGAACACCGGGGAGCTGTTTTTT. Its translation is CASSLLQYSNTGELFF.

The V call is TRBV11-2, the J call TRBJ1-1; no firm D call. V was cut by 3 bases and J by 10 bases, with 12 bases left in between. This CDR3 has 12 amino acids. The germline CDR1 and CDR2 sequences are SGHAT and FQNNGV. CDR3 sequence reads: CASSFERPRAFF. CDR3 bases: TGTGCCAGCAGCTTTGAGAGACCGAGAGCTTTCTTT.